Listed here is a single T cell receptor (beta chain). The V gene end was trimmed by 6 bases and the J gene end by 12 bases; junction bases not matched to a gene: 12. This CDR3 is built from 13 residues. Germline CDR1 reads SQVTM; CDR2 reads ANQGSEA. A linear amplification protocol produced the TCR libraries from roughly 550 ng of total RNA. TCRdb fed the reads into MiXCR, producing one record per CDR3 protein. The sample has 150,000 to 200,000 distinct CDR3 sequences; over 60% are singletons. The entry originates in a study of healthy donors' naive CD4 and CD8 T cells. The chain is built from TRBV29-1 and TRBJ2-1; 9 bases are shared with TRBD1. Input material: naive CD4+ and CD8+ T cells sorted from blood, pooled from several donors. This TCR derives from a pool of human donors in good health; the sample pools cells from several healthy donors. This chain's CDR3 is CSVRGQGSAGQFF. The CDR3 bases are TGCAGCGTGAGGGGACAGGGTTCCGCGGGGCAGTTCTTC.